This entry lists 22 T cell receptor beta chains sequenced from one sample in a study of T-cell reconstitution after alpha-beta-depleted transplantation in children. Unique molecular identifiers were incorporated into the prepared TCRbeta library. A single record per CDR3 protein comes from TCRdb applying MiXCR to the PCR reads. The data contain 400,000 to 550,000 distinct CDR3 sequences, 10% to 13% of them singletons. Sequenced material: PBMCs, taken before TCRalphabeta/CD19-depleted stem cell transplant. The receptor source for this set is a child under 10 years old with inherited bone marrow failure, due to receive a stem cell transplant.

In its sample, this clonotype was seen many times. The V and J genes are TRBV11-2 and TRBJ2-1; D unclear. CDR3 length: 12 amino acids. The germline CDR1 and CDR2 sequences are SGHAT and FQNNGV. The V end was cut by 8 bases, the J end by 6 bases, with 11 bases between. CDR3: CASVRPPNEQFF. In DNA form, the CDR3 reads TGTGCCAGCGTCCGCCCCCCCAATGAGCAGTTCTTC.

This clonotype has ten or more counts. This chain joins TRBV29-1 and TRBJ1-2; D not resolved. This CDR3 is 13 amino acids long. Trimming cost V 0 bases and J 3 bases, with 8 bases left between them. Germline V gene lookup returns CDR1 SQVTM and CDR2 ANQGSEA. For the CDR3, the DNA is TGCAGCGTTGAAGAAAGGACGGACTATGGCTACACCTTC. This codes for CSVEERTDYGYTF.

This clonotype was found many times. V gene TRBV10-3 combines with J gene TRBJ2-7; TRBD2 agrees at 9 bases. V lost 6 bases and J lost 2; bases outside the gene matches: 5. CDR1 and CDR2 (germline): ENHRY, SYGVKD. The CDR3 is made up of 14 amino acids. Here the CDR3 DNA reads TGTGCCATCAGAGTAGCGGGAGTGACCTACGAGCAGTACTTC. It codes for CAIRVAGVTYEQYF.

In its sample, this clonotype was seen many times. The chain employs TRBV7-2 and TRBJ2-5; 7 bases are a match to TRBD2. Unmatched junction bases numbered 9, after V lost 1 base and J lost 4 bases. The CDR3 sequence is 16 residues long. CDR1 SGHTA and CDR2 FQGNSA come from the germline V gene. The CDR3 sequence is CASSLVGRERGETQYF. CDR3 nucleotide sequence: TGTGCCAGCAGCTTAGTGGGGCGGGAGAGGGGAGAGACCCAGTACTTC.

This clonotype has more than one count but fewer than ten. The chain links TRBV7-9 to TRBJ2-1; D is undetermined. Trimming removed 5 bases at V and 9 bases at J, with 8 bases between. CDR1 is SEHNR, CDR2 FQNEAQ, per germline (reference sequence). This CDR3 has 11 residues. The CDR3 loop reads CASSLPSEQFF. CDR3 in DNA: TGTGCCAGCAGCCTCCCTAGTGAGCAGTTCTTC.

This clonotype has only a few counts. The V call is TRBV12-3 or TRBV12-4, the J call TRBJ2-5; D remains ambiguous. This CDR3 is built from 13 residues. V was shortened by 2 bases and J by 7 bases, with 11 bases between the two germline ends. CDR3 residues: CASSLTPLGTQYF. Written as DNA, the CDR3 is TGTGCCAGCAGTTTAACGCCCCTTGGGACCCAGTACTTC.

Remarks on this clonotype: A much bigger clone sits one base away, suggesting this may be a read error. The chain carries TRBV5-1 and TRBJ2-7, with D perhaps being TRBD1 or TRBD2 (5 bases each). The V and J ends lost 4 bases and 1 base respectively, with 18 bases between them. The CDR3 totals 16 residues. Germline loops: CDR1 SGHRS, CDR2 YFSETQ. The chain's CDR3 is CASSRGPQSASYEQYF. CDR3 coding DNA: TGCGCCAGCAGCCGGGGACCCCAAAGTGCTTCCTACGAGCAGTACTTC.

This clonotype was seen repeatedly, ten times or more. The chain couples TRBV10-3 to TRBJ1-1; 8 bases map to TRBD1. Germline CDR1 reads ENHRY; CDR2 reads SYGVKD. This CDR3 comprises 16 residues. Losses at the gene ends were 2 bases for V and 4 bases for J; bases not matched to a gene: 9. In nucleotides, the CDR3 is TGTGCCATCAGTGAGACACAGGGGGAACGGGGCACTGAAGCTTTCTTT. Translating it yields CAISETQGERGTEAFF.

This clonotype has ten or more counts. The V and J genes are TRBV25-1 and TRBJ1-1; D is uncertain. The CDR3 spans 15 residues. CDR1 is MGHDK and CDR2 is SYGVNS in the germline V gene. Trimming shortened V by 2 bases and J by 5 bases, and 15 bases separated the two germline ends. The CDR3 sequence: CASSETGWGGTEAFF. The CDR3 region has the DNA TGTGCCAGCAGTGAAACCGGCTGGGGAGGTACTGAAGCTTTCTTT.

The sample holds many counts of this clonotype. CDR3: CASSLGTSGSETQYF. The CDR3 DNA is TGTGCCAGCAGCCTCGGGACTAGCGGGAGTGAGACCCAGTACTTC. This chain joins TRBV5-5 and TRBJ2-5; 14 bases align to TRBD2. The germline gives CDR1 SGHKS, CDR2 YYEKEE (reference sequence). This CDR3 has 15 amino acids. V gave up 4 bases and J gave up 5 bases; unmatched junction bases: 4.

This clonotype showed up many times. The DNA for the CDR3 is TGTGCCAGCAGCCGAGATCAGGACATAAACTATGGCTACACCTTC. Translated: CASSRDQDINYGYTF. The chain couples TRBV27 to TRBJ1-2; D is possibly TRBD1 (5 bases). CDR1 and CDR2 (germline): MNHEY, SMNVEV (reference sequence). Trimming left V 6 bases short and J 2 bases short, with 16 bases between. The CDR3 totals 15 residues.

This clonotype was recorded many times. V usage is TRBV4-2 and J usage is TRBJ2-7, with 10 bases identical to TRBD2. The germline V gene encodes CDR1 LGHNA and CDR2 YNFKEQ. V was clipped by 0 bases and J by 4 bases; unmatched bases: 9. The CDR3 runs to 17 residues. As DNA, the CDR3 is TGTGCCAGCAGCCAAGAGGGGGCTAGCGGGAGTAGTTACGAGCAGTACTTC. Protein product: CASSQEGASGSSYEQYF.

This clonotype has only a few counts. CDR3 DNA sequence: TGTGCCAGCAGTGATACAGGGTGGAGAGAGACCCAGTACTTC. Protein: CASSDTGWRETQYF. This chain links TRBV28 with TRBJ2-5, with D possibly matching TRBD1 (6 bases). The CDR3 totals 14 residues. The V end was cut by 5 bases, the J end by 4 bases, with 14 bases between. Germline V gene sequence: CDR1 MDHEN, CDR2 SYDVKM.

This clonotype was picked up many times. The J gene is TRBJ2-1, the V gene TRBV6-1, with 10 nucleotides matching TRBD2. There are 15 residues in the CDR3. Germline V gene sequence: CDR1 MNHNS, CDR2 SASEGT. Losses at the gene ends were 6 bases for V and 3 bases for J; bases not matched to a gene: 5. The CDR3 here is CASSILAGLYNEQFF. The DNA for the CDR3 is TGTGCCAGCAGCATACTAGCGGGACTCTACAATGAGCAGTTCTTC.

This clonotype was found many times. The chain links TRBV20-1 to TRBJ2-1, with 10 bases lining up with TRBD1. This CDR3 is 14 amino acids long. Trimming took 6 bases from V and 4 from J; bases not matched to a gene: 6. Germline lookup yields CDR1 DFQATT and CDR2 SNEGSKA (reference sequence). CDR3 residues: CSALDRGAYNEQFF. As DNA, the CDR3 is TGCAGTGCGCTGGACAGGGGGGCGTACAATGAGCAGTTCTTC.

This clonotype was detected ten times or more. This chain connects TRBV4-3 to TRBJ2-7, with D perhaps matching TRBD1 or TRBD2 (5 bases each). V was trimmed by 3 bases and J by 1 base, leaving 10 bases between them. CDR1 and CDR2 (germline): LGHNA, YSLEER. This CDR3 region has 14 residues. The CDR3 loop is CASSQGWGSYEQYF. CDR3 coding DNA: TGCGCCAGCAGCCAGGGGTGGGGGTCCTACGAGCAGTACTTC.

There are many counts of this clonotype. The J gene is TRBJ2-1, the V gene TRBV4-3; no definite D call. V was pared by 2 bases and J by 9 bases, with 14 bases between. This CDR3 region has 14 residues. Germline V lookup: CDR1 LGHNA, CDR2 YSLEER. The CDR3 spells CASSQSDLWGEQFF. For the CDR3, the DNA is TGCGCCAGCAGCCAAAGCGACCTGTGGGGTGAGCAGTTCTTC.

This clonotype was counted at least ten times. The chain links TRBV12-3 or TRBV12-4 to TRBJ2-7; 12 bases line up with TRBD2. Trimming cost V 5 bases and J 1 base; bases outside gene matches: 3. This CDR3 is built from 15 residues. CDR3 region: CASSATSGRSYEQYF. Written as DNA, the CDR3 is TGTGCCAGCAGTGCAACTAGCGGGAGGTCCTACGAGCAGTACTTC.

In this sample, this clonotype turned up many times. V is TRBV15 and J is TRBJ1-2; 9 bases align to TRBD1. Germline V lookup: CDR1 LNHNV, CDR2 YYDKDF (reference sequence). CDR3 length: 13 residues. Trimming took 6 bases from V and 14 from J; bases not matched to a gene: 13. The CDR3 nucleotides read TGTGCCACCAGGGACTCGGGACAGGGAGAGGAAACCTTC. It specifies CATRDSGQGEETF. Using reference TRBV15 and TRBJ1-2 for the parts outside the CDR3, the full variable domain is DAMVIQNPRYQVTQFGKPVTLSCSQTLNHNVMYWYQQKSSQAPKLLFHYYDKDFNNEADTPDNFQSRRPNTSFCFLDIRSPGLGDTAMYLCATRDSGQGEETFGSGTRLTVV.

The V gene is TRBV2, the J gene TRBJ2-1, with 12 nucleotides matching TRBD2. This CDR3 region has 16 residues. The germline CDR1 and CDR2 sequences are SNHLY and FYNNEI. J lost 9 bases, V lost 1 base, and 7 bases had no gene match. The CDR3 region is CASSEVTSGSGIEQFF. DNA of the CDR3: TGTGCCAGCAGTGAAGTGACTAGCGGGAGCGGTATTGAGCAGTTCTTC.

In its sample, this clonotype was seen a few times. V is TRBV4-3 and J is TRBJ2-2; 7 bases agree with TRBD2. Per germline, CDR1 LGHNA and CDR2 YSLEER. The CDR3 consists of 16 residues. Losses at the gene ends were 2 bases for V and 6 bases for J; bases not matched to a gene: 9. The CDR3, as DNA: TGCGCCAGCAGCCAAAAGAAGCGGGAATCGGCCGGGGAGCTGTTTTTT. Its translation is CASSQKKRESAGELFF.

This clonotype was found once. This chain connects TRBV27 to TRBJ2-1, with 10 nucleotides matching TRBD1. V lost 6 bases, J lost 2 bases, and 7 bases stayed unmatched. CDR1 MNHEY and CDR2 SMNVEV come from the germline V gene (reference sequence). The CDR3 extends over 16 amino acids. CDR3 nucleotide sequence: TGTGCCAGCAGACACGGTGGGACAGGGGCCTACAATGAGCAGTTCTTC. Translation gives CASRHGGTGAYNEQFF.